The 17 T cell receptor beta chains given below trace back to one sample, sequenced in a study of T-cell memory formation after mild COVID-19. TCRdb redid the calling of the 5' RACE reads with MiXCR, one entry per CDR3 protein. The sample shows about 470,000 distinct CDR3 sequences, 18% of them seen only once. Sequencing used PBMCs or a T cell subset sorted from them (not recorded which). Every receptor here comes from an adult woman who had mild COVID-19 (a few samples of this study predate the infection). Cell type and time point are not known.

The chain links TRBV7-9 to TRBJ2-2; no clear D gene. CDR1 SEHNR and CDR2 FQNEAQ come from the germline V gene (reference sequence). Trimming took 4 bases from V and 7 from J, leaving 4 bases between them. CDR3 length: 11 residues. The CDR3 loop is CASSSIGELFF. The DNA of the CDR3 is TGTGCCAGCAGCTCAATCGGGGAGCTGTTTTTT.

This chain joins TRBV6-5 and TRBJ2-7, with D perhaps matching TRBD1 (6 bases). The germline V and J ends were trimmed by 6 bases and 2 bases, with 17 bases remaining between them. Germline loops: CDR1 MNHEY, CDR2 SVGAGI. The CDR3 covers 15 residues. CDR3 in DNA: TGTGCCAGCAGCTATGACGACAGGCCCCCCTACGAGCAGTACTTC. Its translation is CASSYDDRPPYEQYF.

J is TRBJ2-5 and V is TRBV12-5; D gene unclear. Trimming removed 3 bases at V and 5 bases at J, with 7 bases between. The CDR3 runs 12 residues. Germline V gene data show CDR1 as LGHNT and CDR2 as FRNRAP. The CDR3 nucleotides read TGTGCTAGTGGTTTTGAGTCGGAGACCCAGTACTTC. This gives the protein CASGFESETQYF.

This clonotype was observed a few times. This chain uses TRBV6-1 with TRBJ1-1; D gene uncertain. The CDR3 spans 13 residues. Germline assignment: CDR1 MNHNS and CDR2 SASEGT. Trimming stripped 1 base from V and 3 bases from J, with 6 bases between. The CDR3 reads CASSEGAHTEAFF. CDR3 nucleotide sequence: TGTGCCAGCAGTGAAGGGGCCCACACTGAAGCTTTCTTT.

This clonotype was detected a few times. The rearrangement links TRBV7-9 to TRBJ2-3; 10 bases fit TRBD2. Trimming took 1 base from V and 2 from J; bases not matched to a gene: 12. The CDR3 consists of 19 residues. Germline lookup yields CDR1 SEHNR and CDR2 FQNEAQ (reference sequence). The CDR3 region is CASSLVVAGGRGVTDTQYF. The CDR3 DNA is TGTGCCAGCAGCTTAGTCGTAGCGGGAGGTAGGGGCGTCACAGATACGCAGTATTTT.

J is TRBJ2-3 and V is TRBV20-1; TRBD2 matches at 10 bases. The CDR3 sequence is 18 residues long. Germline CDR1 is DFQATT and CDR2 is SNEGSKA (reference sequence). After removal of 6 bases from V and 0 bases from J, the junction contained 15 bases not matched to a gene. The CDR3 protein is CSATPGVAGGLSTDTQYF. As DNA, the CDR3 is TGCAGTGCGACGCCGGGAGTAGCGGGAGGCCTCAGCACAGATACGCAGTATTTT.

This clonotype has at least ten counts. CDR3 amino acids: CASGGGPNTEAFF. The CDR3 nucleotides read TGTGCCAGCGGCGGGGGACCGAACACTGAAGCTTTCTTT. The V gene is TRBV12-3 or TRBV12-4, the J gene TRBJ1-1; D possibly corresponds to TRBD1 (5 bases). Trimming left V 8 bases short and J 1 base short, with 11 bases between. The CDR3 spans 13 residues.

This clonotype was picked up many times. V gene TRBV6-2 or TRBV6-3 combines with J gene TRBJ1-2; D may be TRBD1 (6 bases). The CDR3 extends over 14 amino acids. The V end lost 3 bases, the J end lost 7 bases, and 15 bases lay between the germline ends. Germline V gives CDR1 MNHEY, CDR2 SVGEGT. CDR3 amino acids: CASSYTGHASGYTF. The CDR3 nucleotides read TGTGCCAGCAGTTATACGGGACACGCGTCTGGCTACACCTTC.

This clonotype occurred a few times. The chain combines TRBV12-3 or TRBV12-4 with TRBJ1-5, with TRBD1 matching 7 bases. V lost 6 bases, J lost 0 bases, and 14 bases stayed unmatched. CDR3 length: 18 residues. CDR3 coding DNA: TGTGCCAGCAGCCGCGAGACAGGGACCTCCCTTAGCAATCAGCCCCAGCATTTT. Protein product: CASSRETGTSLSNQPQHF.

This clonotype was observed a handful of times. The chain combines TRBV10-3 with TRBJ2-7; 10 positions match TRBD1. J was trimmed by 1 base and V by 10 bases; bases with no gene match: 4. CDR3 length equals 13 residues. CDR1 is ENHRY, CDR2 SYGVKD, per germline. The CDR3 region is CATGDRGSYEQYF. The CDR3 coding sequence is TGTGCCACCGGGGACAGGGGTTCCTACGAGCAGTACTTC.

This clonotype was counted only a few times. This chain joins TRBV7-2 and TRBJ1-2; D unresolved. The CDR3 runs 15 residues. Germline V CDR1 and CDR2: SGHTA, FQGNSA. Trimming left V 2 bases short and J 3 bases short, with 13 bases between. CDR3 in DNA: TGTGCCAGCAGCTTATTGGGGTCAACGGACTATGGCTACACCTTC. Translation gives CASSLLGSTDYGYTF.

The rearrangement joins TRBV20-1 to TRBJ2-2, with D possibly matching TRBD1 (6 bases). Germline values: CDR1 DFQATT, CDR2 SNEGSKA (reference sequence). This CDR3 region has 12 residues. The CDR3 spells CRAARGTGELFF. The CDR3, as DNA: TGCAGAGCCGCAAGGGGGACCGGGGAGCTGTTTTTT.

The chain couples TRBV20-1 to TRBJ2-1, with 13 bases matching TRBD2. Per the germline V gene, CDR1 is DFQATT and CDR2 is SNEGSKA (reference sequence). With 2 bases clipped from V and 1 base from J, the junction kept 2 bases outside the gene matches. This CDR3 region has 16 residues. DNA of the CDR3: TGCAGTGCTAGAAGACTAGCGGGAGGATCCTACAATGAGCAGTTCTTC. Residues: CSARRLAGGSYNEQFF.

This chain uses TRBV18 with TRBJ1-2, with a tentative D call TRBD1 (6 bases). Trimming took 3 bases from V and 0 from J, leaving 17 bases between them. The CDR3 extends over 17 amino acids. Germline V gene data show CDR1 as KGHSH and CDR2 as LQKENI. The CDR3 DNA is TGTGCCAGCTCACCTCCTTACAGGGTCGCAGCTAACTATGGCTACACCTTC. Translating gives CASSPPYRVAANYGYTF.

This clonotype appeared a few times. J is TRBJ1-2 and V is TRBV4-1; weak D call: TRBD1 (5 bases). The CDR3 is 14 amino acids. V dropped 1 base and J dropped 4 bases, with 10 bases sitting between them. Germline V lookup: CDR1 MGHRA, CDR2 YSYEKL. CDR3 nucleotide sequence: TGCGCCAGCAGCCAAGCGTTAGGGGCCTATGGCTACACCTTC. Its translation is CASSQALGAYGYTF.

This sequence joins TRBV5-4 and TRBJ2-7; D is perhaps TRBD2 (5 bases). The CDR3 has 15 residues. The V end lost 3 bases, the J end lost 4 bases, and 17 bases lay between the germline ends. Germline CDR1 SGHNT, CDR2 YYREEE (reference sequence). The CDR3 region has the DNA TGTGCCAGCAGCTCGGACCTCGGGCGAGGGTACGAGCAGTACTTC. This codes for CASSSDLGRGYEQYF.

This clonotype appeared many times. This chain connects TRBV7-2 to TRBJ2-7, with 7 nucleotides matching TRBD1. Germline CDR1 SGHTA, CDR2 FQGNSA. This CDR3 region has 14 residues. Trimming removed 3 bases from V and 3 bases from J; junction bases left unmatched: 5. The CDR3 protein is CASSFGAGGYEQYF. The CDR3 nucleotides read TGTGCCAGCAGCTTTGGGGCAGGGGGCTACGAGCAGTACTTC.